These 27 T cell receptor beta chains came from one sample sequenced in a study of T cell responses to AZD1222 COVID-19 vaccine (dated by TCRdb to the early 2020s). Interpreted using the paper, the time point label stands for: baseline before first vaccination. Libraries were built with the immunoSEQ multiplex PCR assay. TCRdb obtained this table from immuneACCESS and retained in-frame rearrangements with V and J assigned. These tables miss some clones; where compared with another copy, unresolved V genes account for less than half of the shortfall, and the remainder is unexplained. The sample records about 140,000 clones, roughly 90% of which are singletons. The ten largest clones represent 5.5% of the sample. The material was peripheral blood, obtained on day 0 of AZD1222 vaccination. The receptor set was obtained from an adult in good health.

The J gene is TRBJ2-2, the V gene TRBV11-2; 9 positions agree with TRBD2. Trimming at V came to 5 bases and at J to 5 bases, leaving 9 bases not matched to a gene. Germline values: CDR1 SGHAT, CDR2 FQNNGV. This CDR3 has 16 residues. The DNA for the CDR3 is TGTGCCAGCAGCCGTATGCGAGCGGGAGGAACCGGGGAGCTGTTTTTT. It translates to CASSRMRAGGTGELFF. The variable domain in full, completed from reference TRBV11-2 and TRBJ2-2, reads EAGVAQSPRYKIIEKRQSVAFWCNPISGHATLYWYQQILGQGPKLLIQFQNNGVVDDSQLPKDRFSAERLKGVDSTLKIQPAKLEDSAVYLCASSRMRAGGTGELFFGEGSRLTVL.

The J gene is TRBJ1-3, the V gene TRBV9; D is ambiguous. V was pared by 8 bases and J by 7 bases, with 19 bases between. The CDR3 sequence is 14 residues long. CDR1 and CDR2 (germline): SGDLS, YYNGEE. CDR3 bases: TGTGCCAGTCTAGGAGTGGGAAGCTGGAACACCATATATTTT. Protein sequence: CASLGVGSWNTIYF.

This chain links TRBV5-6 with TRBJ1-5, with 8 nucleotides matching TRBD1. CDR1 is SGHDT and CDR2 is YYEEEE in the germline V gene. Trimming took 2 bases from V and 4 from J; bases not matched to a gene: 5. CDR3 size: 15 residues. The CDR3 nucleotides read TGTGCCAGCAGCTTTGGGACAGGTCCTAATCAGCCCCAGCATTTT. Translation: CASSFGTGPNQPQHF.

The chain links TRBV7-6 to TRBJ1-4; maybe TRBD1 (6 bases). Germline-derived CDR1 and CDR2 are SGHVS and FNYEAQ. The CDR3 is 15 residues long. The V and J ends lost 5 bases and 8 bases respectively, with 18 bases between them. The CDR3 coding sequence is TGTGCCAGCAGCCGAAACGGACAGACCGGGGAAAAACTGTTTTTT. It yields the protein CASSRNGQTGEKLFF.

The rearrangement joins TRBV24-1 to TRBJ2-3, with D unclear. CDR1 is KGHDR and CDR2 is SFDVKD in the germline V gene. The CDR3 is 15 amino acids. V was pared by 1 base and J by 4 bases, with 11 bases between. In nucleotides, the CDR3 is TGTGCCACCAGTGATTTAGGTCAGGAGCCAGATACGCAGTATTTT. Protein: CATSDLGQEPDTQYF.

The V and J genes are TRBV6-5 and TRBJ2-1; 7 bases line up with TRBD2. The V gene's germline CDR1 is MNHEY and CDR2 SVGAGI. V lost 2 bases and J lost 3; bases outside the gene matches: 7. This CDR3 is 16 amino acids long. DNA for the CDR3: TGTGCCAGCAGTTACCCCGGACTAGTCGGCTACAATGAGCAGTTCTTC. As protein: CASSYPGLVGYNEQFF.

V usage is TRBV30 and J usage is TRBJ1-5; D might be TRBD1 (6 bases). The ends were cut back, 0 bases at V and 6 bases at J, with 12 bases in the middle. CDR1 GTSNPN and CDR2 SVGIG come from the germline V gene (reference sequence). There are 14 residues in the CDR3. CDR3 DNA sequence: TGTGCCTGGAGTGTAAACAGGGCCTTTCAGCCCCAGCATTTT. As protein: CAWSVNRAFQPQHF.

This chain links TRBV5-6 with TRBJ2-7; TRBD2 agrees at 9 bases. From germline, CDR1 is SGHDT and CDR2 YYEEEE. The CDR3 covers 17 residues. Losses at the gene ends were 3 bases for V and 5 bases for J; bases not matched to a gene: 15. DNA of the CDR3: TGTGCCAGCAGCTCACCGAACCGGCGGGAGGGCGTGGACGAGCAGTACTTC. It specifies CASSSPNRREGVDEQYF.

V is TRBV4-1 and J is TRBJ2-3; 8 positions match TRBD2. In germline, CDR1 is MGHRA, CDR2 YSYEKL. The ends lost 0 bases at V and 0 bases at J; junction bases unmatched: 8. The CDR3 length is 18 residues. CDR3 DNA sequence: TGCGCCAGCAGCCAAGATCGGGGGGGGAGGGCTAGCACAGATACGCAGTATTTT. Protein: CASSQDRGGRASTDTQYF.

This rearrangement joins TRBV5-1 to TRBJ1-3, with D maybe TRBD1 (5 bases). V was clipped by 0 bases and J by 1 base, with 29 bases between them. The CDR3 runs 22 residues. Germline lookup yields CDR1 SGHRS and CDR2 YFSETQ. The CDR3 DNA sequence: TGCGCCAGCAGCTTGGGAGCCGTTGAAGGGGCCGGGTCCCGCAAATCTGGAAACACCATATATTTT. Its translation is CASSLGAVEGAGSRKSGNTIYF.

The chain uses TRBV5-6 and TRBJ2-7; D is perhaps TRBD1 (6 bases). Germline CDR1 and CDR2: SGHDT and YYEEEE. V gave up 2 bases and J gave up 3 bases, with 9 bases separating them. The CDR3 length is 13 residues. The CDR3 region has the DNA TGTGCCAGCAGCTTTGGACAGAACTACGAGCAGTACTTC. It specifies CASSFGQNYEQYF.

V is TRBV30 and J is TRBJ1-6; D not resolved. Germline V gene data show CDR1 as GTSNPN and CDR2 as SVGIG (reference sequence). The CDR3 is made up of 14 amino acids. Trimming pared 4 bases from V and 0 bases from J, leaving 7 bases between. The CDR3 nucleotides are TGTGCCTGGAACCCCACCTCCTATAATTCACCCCTCCACTTT. Protein: CAWNPTSYNSPLHF.

This clone was detected only a few times. The chain's CDR3 is CASWRGDLGAPEAFF. The DNA for the CDR3 is TGTGCCAGCTGGAGAGGGGACTTAGGAGCTCCTGAAGCTTTCTTT. The rearrangement joins TRBV7-2 to TRBJ1-1, with D possibly TRBD1 on 5 matching bases. Trimming removed 8 bases from V and 6 bases from J, with 22 bases in between. Germline loops: CDR1 SGHTA, CDR2 FQGNSA. This CDR3 has 15 amino acids.

This sequence joins TRBV29-1 and TRBJ1-2; 9 positions match TRBD1. With 6 bases clipped from V and 5 bases from J, the junction kept 7 bases outside the gene matches. The CDR3 contains 13 residues. CDR1 is SQVTM and CDR2 is ANQGSEA in the germline V gene. The CDR3 nucleotides read TGCAGCGTCGGGACAGGGAATTTGTATGGCTACACCTTC. Translating gives CSVGTGNLYGYTF.

The genes are TRBV5-4 and TRBJ1-3; a weak D match, TRBD1 (5 bases). The CDR3 extends over 14 amino acids. Trimming took off 4 bases at V and 4 bases at J, with 12 bases between the two ends. Germline CDR1 and CDR2: SGHNT and YYREEE (reference sequence). Here the CDR3 DNA reads TGTGCCAGCAGCCCCCCGGGGGTAGGAAACACCATATATTTT. This translates into CASSPPGVGNTIYF.

The V call is TRBV28, the J call TRBJ2-1, with TRBD2 as a possible D gene (6 bases). This CDR3 region has 15 residues. Looked up from germline, CDR1 is MDHEN and CDR2 is SYDVKM. V was trimmed by 7 bases and J by 4 bases, leaving 17 bases between them. The CDR3 region is CASTLSREFYNEQFF. CDR3 bases: TGTGCCAGCACCCTCTCTCGGGAGTTTTACAATGAGCAGTTCTTC.

The chain's CDR3 is CAISESTFPTGVYGYTF. CDR3 DNA sequence: TGTGCCATCAGTGAGTCCACCTTTCCTACAGGGGTCTATGGCTACACCTTC. The chain carries TRBV10-3 and TRBJ1-2; TRBD1 matches 7 bases. This CDR3 spans 17 amino acids. Germline V gene sequence: CDR1 ENHRY, CDR2 SYGVKD. The V gene end was trimmed by 0 bases and the J gene end by 4 bases; junction bases not matched to a gene: 11.

CDR3 residues: CASSWTEYNEQFF. DNA for the CDR3: TGTGCCAGCAGCTGGACTGAGTACAATGAGCAGTTCTTC. This chain connects TRBV28 to TRBJ2-1; a possible D gene is TRBD2 (5 bases). The CDR3 runs to 13 residues. Trimming left V 6 bases short and J 4 bases short, with 10 bases between. Per germline, CDR1 MDHEN and CDR2 SYDVKM.

The chain has TRBV29-1 and TRBJ2-6, with D perhaps given as TRBD1 or TRBD2 (5 bases each). The CDR3 runs to 16 residues. Germline CDR1 and CDR2: SQVTM and ANQGSEA. V was pared by 6 bases and J by 0 bases, with 15 bases between. The DNA of the CDR3 is TGCAGCGTCGGGGACGTCAGGAGCTCTGGGGCCAACGTCCTGACTTTC. Amino acids: CSVGDVRSSGANVLTF.

The rearrangement uses TRBV28 and TRBJ2-3; 9 positions agree with TRBD2. Trimming cost V 2 bases and J 0 bases; bases outside gene matches: 6. Germline CDR1 reads MDHEN; CDR2 reads SYDVKM. This CDR3 contains 17 residues. The CDR3 DNA follows: TGTGCCAGCAGTTTAAGTTTGGCGGGAGGGAGCACAGATACGCAGTATTTT. Amino acid sequence: CASSLSLAGGSTDTQYF.

The chain links TRBV5-6 to TRBJ2-1; 8 bases map to TRBD1. CDR3 length equals 13 residues. Germline CDR1 is SGHDT and CDR2 is YYEEEE. With 1 base clipped from V and 9 bases from J, the junction kept 3 bases outside the gene matches. The CDR3 nucleotides read TGTGCCAGCAGCTTGTCAGGGGGCGGTGAGCAGTTCTTC. Protein sequence: CASSLSGGGEQFF.

The gene calls are TRBV19 and TRBJ1-3; maybe TRBD1 (6 bases). Trimming stripped 5 bases from V and 8 bases from J, with 22 bases between. CDR3 length: 16 residues. Germline V gene lookup returns CDR1 LNHDA and CDR2 SQIVND (reference sequence). The CDR3 sequence: CASSVYGGVGRDTIYF. In DNA, the CDR3 is TGTGCCAGTAGTGTCTATGGGGGCGTTGGTCGGGACACCATATATTTT. The whole variable domain, remainder taken from reference TRBV19 and TRBJ1-3, is DGGITQSPKYLFRKEGQNVTLSCEQNLNHDAMYWYRQDPGQGLRLIYYSQIVNDFQKGDIAEGYSVSREKKESFPLTVTSAQKNPTAFYLCASSVYGGVGRDTIYFGEGSWLTVV.

V and J are TRBV2 and TRBJ1-5; 9 positions match TRBD1. V lost 1 base to trimming and J lost 6 bases; unmatched junction nucleotides: 7. Germline V gene sequence: CDR1 SNHLY, CDR2 FYNNEI. CDR3 length equals 16 residues. CDR3 DNA: TGTGCCAGCAGTGAAGTGGGGGACAGGGTAGGTCAGCCCCAGCATTTT. It yields the protein CASSEVGDRVGQPQHF.

The chain has TRBV27 and TRBJ1-2; 8 positions agree with TRBD1. Germline V gene data show CDR1 as MNHEY and CDR2 as SMNVEV (reference sequence). Trimming at V came to 5 bases and at J to 8 bases, leaving 16 bases not matched to a gene. The CDR3 runs 16 residues. The CDR3 nucleotides read TGTGCCAGCAGTCTCTCGGACAGGGAACTCCCCTGGGGCTACACCTTC. The encoded protein is CASSLSDRELPWGYTF.

The chain employs TRBV4-1 and TRBJ1-4; 8 nucleotides agree with TRBD1. Germline-derived CDR1 and CDR2 are MGHRA and YSYEKL. The CDR3 covers 16 residues. The J segment lost 4 bases and the V segment lost 1 base, leaving 5 bases of the junction unmatched. The CDR3 protein is CASSQAGTGGNEKLFF. The DNA for the CDR3 is TGCGCCAGCAGCCAAGCGGGAACAGGGGGTAATGAAAAACTGTTTTTT.

The chain combines TRBV9 with TRBJ1-1, with a weak D call TRBD1 (5 bases). The length of the CDR3 is 14 residues. CDR1 is SGDLS, CDR2 YYNGEE, per germline. The V and J ends lost 2 bases and 3 bases respectively, with 11 bases between them. The CDR3 sequence: CASSVAGTDTEAFF. The CDR3 region has the DNA TGTGCCAGCAGCGTCGCAGGGACGGACACTGAAGCTTTCTTT.

The chain joins TRBV18 to TRBJ2-3; D is unresolved. There are 18 residues in the CDR3. Germline values: CDR1 KGHSH, CDR2 LQKENI. V lost 1 base and J 0 bases, leaving 17 bases between the germline ends. The CDR3 loop is CASSPLRAGDKSTDTQYF. DNA for the CDR3: TGTGCCAGCTCACCACTTCGGGCAGGAGACAAAAGCACAGATACGCAGTATTTT.